Below, 11 T cell receptor beta chains from the same sample are listed, as sequenced in a study of blood T cell repertoires in COVID-19 (dated by TCRdb to about 2020). The method behind the library was the immunoSEQ multiplex PCR assay. TCRdb took this table from immuneACCESS and kept in-frame rearrangements with V and J called. Such tables lack part of the clones; where checked against another copy, unresolved V genes explain under half of the gap, and the rest is unexplained. The sample records over 120,000 clones, more than 75% of which are singletons. The ten largest make up approximately 5% of the sample. Input material: peripheral blood. The receptor source for this set is a woman aged 70-85 years with COVID-19, enrolled during active disease.

This clone came up a few times. This rearrangement joins TRBV6-1 to TRBJ1-6; no clear D. This CDR3 spans 13 amino acids. Germline CDR1 reads MNHNS; CDR2 reads SASEGT. The V end was cut by 1 base, the J end by 10 bases, with 8 bases between. CDR3 coding DNA: TGTGCCAGCAGTGAAGTGAGGGAGTCACCCCTCCACTTT. Translating gives CASSEVRESPLHF.

V usage is TRBV27 and J usage is TRBJ1-4, with D tentatively TRBD1 (5 bases). The CDR3 loop spans 16 amino acids. Germline CDR1 and CDR2: MNHEY and SMNVEV (reference sequence). V lost 6 bases and J 4 bases, leaving 18 bases between the germline ends. In DNA, the CDR3 is TGTGCCAGCAGCTTAATCGGGGGACTGATTAATGAAAAACTGTTTTTT. This translates into CASSLIGGLINEKLFF.

Only one count was recorded for this clone. The rearrangement joins TRBV6-6 to TRBJ1-1; 7 bases line up with TRBD1. Trimming took 6 bases from V and 3 from J; bases not matched to a gene: 10. CDR3 size: 15 residues. The germline gives CDR1 MNHNY, CDR2 SVGAGI (reference sequence). In nucleotides, the CDR3 is TGTGCCAGCAGGACCGGGGCAGGGGGGCACACTGAAGCTTTCTTT. Translating gives CASRTGAGGHTEAFF.

The chain carries TRBV6-5 and TRBJ1-1; possible D gene TRBD1, 6 bases. This CDR3 is 15 amino acids long. Germline values: CDR1 MNHEY, CDR2 SVGAGI. Trimming removed 7 bases from V and 6 bases from J, with 21 bases in between. CDR3 nucleotide sequence: TGTGCCAGCATTAACATAGGGGGAGGGCTGGCTGAAGCTTTCTTT. Protein: CASINIGGGLAEAFF.

The chain employs TRBV28 and TRBJ1-4; TRBD1 aligns across 9 bases. Germline V gene sequence: CDR1 MDHEN, CDR2 SYDVKM. This CDR3 spans 16 amino acids. The ends lost 5 bases at V and 7 bases at J; junction bases unmatched: 11. CDR3 sequence (DNA): TGTGCCAGCAGTGCAAATCCGGGACAGGGTTTTGAAAAACTGTTTTTT. Its protein is CASSANPGQGFEKLFF. The full variable domain, with the rest looked up from reference TRBV28 and TRBJ1-4, is DVKVTQSSRYLVKRTGEKVFLECVQDMDHENMFWYRQDPGLGLRLIYFSYDVKMKEKGDIPEGYSVSREKKERFSLILESASTNQTSMYLCASSANPGQGFEKLFFGSGTQLSVL.

J is TRBJ1-1 and V is TRBV6-2 or TRBV6-3; D may be TRBD1 (6 bases). CDR1 is MNHEY and CDR2 is SVGEGT in the germline V gene. The CDR3 loop spans 14 amino acids. V was trimmed by 5 bases and J by 5 bases, leaving 15 bases between them. The CDR3 is CASSSLGAVTEAFF. In nucleotides, the CDR3 is TGTGCCAGCAGTAGCCTGGGGGCGGTAACTGAAGCTTTCTTT.

This clone was observed a handful of times. V usage is TRBV2 and J usage is TRBJ2-1; 7 bases are a match to TRBD1. V shed 4 bases and J 5 bases; nucleotides not matched to a gene: 14. The CDR3 contains 17 residues. CDR1 is SNHLY and CDR2 is FYNNEI in the germline V gene. The CDR3 here is CASSVARGTTTNNEQFF. DNA of the CDR3: TGTGCCAGCAGTGTTGCCAGGGGGACCACAACAAACAATGAGCAGTTCTTC. Complete variable domain (other parts from reference TRBV2 and TRBJ2-1): EPEVTQTPSHQVTQMGQEVILRCVPISNHLYFYWYRQILGQKVEFLVSFYNNEISEKSEIFDDQFSVERPDGSNFTLKIRSTKLEDSAMYFCASSVARGTTTNNEQFFGPGTRLTVL.

The chain joins TRBV27 to TRBJ1-6; the D gene is possibly TRBD1 (6 bases). Trimming took off 5 bases at V and 7 bases at J, with 15 bases between the two ends. Germline values: CDR1 MNHEY, CDR2 SMNVEV (reference sequence). This CDR3 is built from 15 residues. The CDR3 bases are TGTGCCAGCAGTGCAAAGGGGGTGAGAAATTCACCCCTCCACTTT. This codes for CASSAKGVRNSPLHF.

The rearrangement joins TRBV7-3 to TRBJ2-2; 12 bases are shared with TRBD1. This CDR3 is built from 15 residues. Germline V lookup: CDR1 SGHTA, CDR2 FQGTGA. V lost 6 bases, J lost 6 bases, and 5 bases stayed unmatched. The CDR3 nucleotides read TGTGCCAGCAGTTCGGGACAGGGGGCGTCCGGGGAGCTGTTTTTT. Translated: CASSSGQGASGELFF.

The chain recombines TRBV7-8 with TRBJ2-2; the D gene is possibly TRBD1 (6 bases). The V end was cut by 3 bases, the J end by 3 bases, with 11 bases between. Germline assignment: CDR1 SGHVS and CDR2 FQNEAQ. The CDR3 has 15 residues. The CDR3 protein is CASSFPTGYTGELFF. In nucleotides, the CDR3 is TGTGCCAGCAGCTTCCCGACAGGATACACCGGGGAGCTGTTTTTT. The full variable domain, in which reference TRBV7-8 and TRBJ2-2 provide the parts outside the CDR3, is GAGVSQSPRYKVAKRGQDVALRCDPISGHVSLFWYQQALGQGPEFLTYFQNEAQLDKSGLPSDRFFAERPEGSVSTLKIQRTQQEDSAVYLCASSFPTGYTGELFFGEGSRLTVL.

J is TRBJ1-1 and V is TRBV15; maybe TRBD1 (6 bases). CDR1 is LNHNV, CDR2 YYDKDF, per germline (reference sequence). V lost 3 bases to trimming and J lost 2 bases, with 16 bases between them. This CDR3 has 16 amino acids. In DNA form, the CDR3 reads TGTGCCACCAGCAGGACCGGGGGGCAGGGAAACACTGAAGCTTTCTTT. This codes for CATSRTGGQGNTEAFF.